What follows describes a single T cell receptor (beta chain). A few counts support this clone. Its specific antigen is unknown. Base qualities are not provided; no much larger clone lies one nucleotide away. The data belong to a study of blood T cell repertoires in COVID-19 (dated by TCRdb to 2020 to 2022). For the study in its entirety: Collaborator samples came from the United States, Italy and Spain and covered acute and convalescent phases of COVID-19. The sample metadata nearly always contained a de-identified subject ID, COVID-19 status, age in years and sex. HLA class I and class II types, where available, came from metadata supplied by the sample provider rather than from assay-based typing. The samples were drawn from the first 160 participants of the ongoing ImmuneRACE study and from some 1,300 subjects provided by 6 global collaborators. Subjects who had been exposed to COVID-19, were actively infected with it, or had recovered from it provided the deeply sampled blood TCRbeta repertoires that made up the dataset. The repertoires were made available in a free public database intended to serve as a resource for research on the immune response to SARS-CoV-2. The material from the prospective study consisted of cDNA or gDNA derived from T cells, B-cell-depleted T cells, or PBMCs. Results the study describes overall, beyond this receptor: Clinical and demographic metadata were provided uncurated, with the amount varying by source and participant.

TCRbeta CDR3 regions were amplified from genomic DNA by means of the immunoSEQ Assay, a bias-controlled multiplex PCR. The authors' pipeline ran thus. Within the assay, amplification of reference gene primers was used to estimate how many nucleated cells each sample contained. Sequence reads were collapsed and filtered to measure the absolute abundance of every unique TCRbeta CDR3 rearrangement. For each sample, productive Simpson clonality was calculated by taking the square root of Simpson's diversity index across productive rearrangements. In TCRdb, the immuneACCESS table is reduced to in-frame sequences with V and J assigned. These tables do not hold every clone; where another copy was compared, an unresolved V gene accounts for under half, and the others remain unexplained. The DNA was the basis for D and trimming; V, J and clone size are from that table. In this sample the table shows about 310,000 clones, around 90% of which occur a single time. In total, the top ten clones hold roughly 2% of the sample.

Whole blood was collected in K2EDTA tubes by collaborating institutions according to the institutions' own protocols. Collaborator samples were shipped for TCRbeta analysis as frozen whole blood, isolated PBMCs, or DNA extracted from either sample type. Unmatched junction bases come to 4, with V trimmed by 2 bases and J by 5 bases. As encoded in the germline V gene, CDR1 is SQVTM while CDR2 is ANQGSEA. Measured from the cysteine to the phenylalanine, the CDR3 is 13 residues long. The read is trimmed to its CDR3 DNA, 39 bases read in frame from base 1. The receptor was derived from a man in his late teens or twenties with active or convalescent COVID-19. The sequence links TRBV29-1 to TRBJ2-7; 9 nucleotides in the junction match TRBD1. Sequencing was carried out using peripheral blood. The CDR3 corresponds to CSVERDRENEQYF. The nucleotides are TGCAGCGTTGAACGGGACAGGGAGAACGAGCAGTACTTC.